A selection of T cell receptor beta chains follows, all from one sample in a study of CD8 T cells in ankylosing spondylitis. TCRdb itself ran the 5' RACE reads through MiXCR, one entry per CDR3 protein. The top ten hold approximately 5.5% of the sample, which has just under 95,000 distinct CDR3 sequences, roughly 8.8% seen once. Sequencing used blood, either unsorted or a sorted T cell fraction (not recorded which). All receptors come from a male donor with ankylosing spondylitis or in good health (not recorded which). Each CDR3 is given without its conserved first and last residue. Size is omitted from some rows. Given values are once, few, many or a class for expanded clones.

many	TRBV29-1	TRBJ2-7	SVADSSYEQY
NA	TRBV5-1	TRBJ1-3	ASSTGPPGNTIY
many	TRBV20-1	TRBJ1-5	SARDLRQNNQPQH
many	TRBV20-1	TRBJ2-1	SANIAGGLSYNEQF
many	TRBV28	TRBJ1-5	ASSLDGGRVQPQH
NA	TRBV7-6	TRBJ2-7	ASSLAGGQGSSYEQY
many	TRBV14	TRBJ2-1	ASSLPSAGGSLF
many	TRBV28	TRBJ1-1	ASSLPLDLNTEAF
many	TRBV5-1	TRBJ2-7	ASSLDRGPYEQY
many	TRBV20-1	TRBJ2-7	SARGKSSYEQY
few	TRBV7-3	TRBJ2-2	ASSLSWAGELF
NA	TRBV12-3/TRBV12-4	TRBJ2-5	ASSRLAGGPQTQY
NA	TRBV7-9	TRBJ2-3	ASSPPGLAQDTQY
many	TRBV7-2	TRBJ2-5	ASSLGGRETQY
NA	TRBV20-1	TRBJ2-1	SVNSDSYNEQF
many	TRBV28	TRBJ2-5	ASRDRTGQETQY
many	TRBV5-1	TRBJ1-6	ASKGSTGTGSPLH
NA	TRBV7-2	TRBJ2-5	ASSLAILAGEETQY
many	TRBV18	TRBJ1-2	ASSPAKGVYGYT
many	TRBV20-1	TRBJ2-3	SAYPGTSGPTDTQY
NA	TRBV11-1	TRBJ2-5	ASSLAGGLAGETQY
many	TRBV4-2	TRBJ2-2	ASSPSPGGGNTGELF
many	TRBV20-1	TRBJ2-1	SAPPGSGGSDEQF
many	TRBV2	TRBJ2-7	ASSRTGYGNEQY
many	TRBV5-1	TRBJ1-3	ASSPTVSGNTIY
NA	TRBV7-3	TRBJ2-5	ASSLRKAREETQY
many	TRBV12-3/TRBV12-4	TRBJ2-3	ASSPFPSGDTQY
many	TRBV27	TRBJ2-1	ASSLSPSGVNEQF
many	TRBV28	TRBJ2-3	ASSSNGLAVDTQY
many	TRBV10-3	TRBJ2-3	AVRQGTSTDTQY
many	TRBV9	TRBJ2-5	ASSVRDRGWGQETQY
many	TRBV6-5	TRBJ2-7	ASSYGGSEQY
NA	TRBV5-1	TRBJ2-3	ASSLVDGGGDTQY
many	TRBV5-1	TRBJ2-5	ASSGPGTSQETQY
NA	TRBV9	TRBJ2-7	ASSFVDRGGEQY
NA	TRBV7-2	TRBJ2-7	ASGIGGSHEQY
NA	TRBV20-1	TRBJ2-1	SARDRDAYNEQF